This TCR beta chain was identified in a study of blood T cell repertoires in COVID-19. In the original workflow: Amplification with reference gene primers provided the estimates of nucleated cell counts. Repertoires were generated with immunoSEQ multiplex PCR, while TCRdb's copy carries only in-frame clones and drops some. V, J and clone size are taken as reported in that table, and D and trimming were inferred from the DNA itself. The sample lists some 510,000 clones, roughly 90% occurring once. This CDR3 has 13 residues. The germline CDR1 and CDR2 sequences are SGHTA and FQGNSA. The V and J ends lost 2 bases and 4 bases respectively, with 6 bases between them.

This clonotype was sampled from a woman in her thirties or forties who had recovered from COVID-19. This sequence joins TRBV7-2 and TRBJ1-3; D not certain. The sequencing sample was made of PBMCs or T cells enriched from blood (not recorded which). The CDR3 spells CASSLSRGNTIYF. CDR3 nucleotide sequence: TGTGCCAGCAGCTTAAGCAGGGGAAACACCATATATTTT.